These T cell receptor beta chains were read from a single sample in a study of blood T cell repertoires in COVID-19. Some clones are missing from TCRdb's copy, which holds only in-frame ones; the method was immunoSEQ multiplex PCR. The table records about 220,000 clones, approximately 90% of them present only once. The specimen was PBMCs or T cells enriched from blood (not recorded which). Source of these receptors: a woman aged 18 to 35 in a cohort exposed to, infected with or recovered from COVID-19 (not recorded which). CDR3s include the opening cysteine and the closing phenylalanine or tryptophan.

v_gene,j_gene,CDR3aa
TRBV7-2,TRBJ1-1,CASSLFGSAEAFF
TRBV6-6,TRBJ2-6,CASSPGQGAGANVLTF
TRBV15,TRBJ1-2,CATSRDAGLGYTF
TRBV10-3,TRBJ1-6,CAISAPPGQGGSPLHF
TRBV29-1,TRBJ1-2,CSVESGTGPNYGYTF
TRBV28,TRBJ1-5,CASNPGQGASQPQHF
TRBV29-1,TRBJ1-1,CSAQGGQSGTEAFF
TRBV2,TRBJ1-2,CASSGGQGVYGYTF
TRBV24-1,TRBJ2-5,CATERAGGREETQYF
TRBV11-2,TRBJ2-3,CASSPIAGARDTQYF
TRBV24-1,TRBJ1-2,CATSGMGTTGYTF
TRBV6-1,TRBJ1-2,CASSEDGGAGYGYTF
TRBV28,TRBJ1-2,CASSFTQVNYGYTF
TRBV5-6,TRBJ1-2,CASSHTDRGSNYGYTF
TRBV5-5,TRBJ1-1,CASSLAGAGTEAFF
TRBV18,TRBJ1-5,CASSPAAGAGQPQHF
TRBV18,TRBJ1-5,CASSPQRENQPQHF
TRBV2,TRBJ1-2,CASSQFRVGYTF
TRBV11-2,TRBJ2-7,CASSLEAGIVYEQYF
TRBV7-9,TRBJ1-2,CASSRVTGLEGYTF
TRBV7-3,TRBJ2-2,CASSPTGGGELFF
TRBV19,TRBJ2-7,CASSEDRDALPYEQYF
TRBV5-4,TRBJ2-2,CASSLGRLAVNTGELFF
TRBV6-2/TRBV6-3,TRBJ2-7,CASSYPPSYEQYF
TRBV5-4,TRBJ2-1,CASSLSPFQGGYNEQFF
TRBV5-1,TRBJ1-1,CASSLDRAANTEAFF
TRBV18,TRBJ2-2,CASSPRAPEDTGELFF
TRBV19,TRBJ2-1,CALSTGIADYNEQFF
TRBV6-5,TRBJ2-1,CASGGGLAGSNEQFF
TRBV3-1/TRBV3-2,TRBJ1-2,CASSRQENYGYTF
TRBV5-4,TRBJ1-3,CASSLERGSGNTIYF
TRBV20-1,TRBJ2-7,CSASGDISYEQYF
TRBV3-1/TRBV3-2,TRBJ1-1,CASSAPSNTEAFF
TRBV6-1,TRBJ2-7,CASRTGGYEQYF
TRBV5-6,TRBJ1-1,CASSFPQGTEAFF
TRBV14,TRBJ2-3,CASSQDTRTGGVTQYF
TRBV6-4,TRBJ2-1,CASAGTSGLGEQFF
TRBV7-2,TRBJ1-6,CASSLARQTLHF
TRBV9,TRBJ2-1,CASSANHRDSGNEQFF
TRBV7-2,TRBJ2-5,CASSYPTGTRGEETQYF
TRBV5-1,TRBJ1-1,CASSSGTGNLNTEAFF
TRBV3-1/TRBV3-2,TRBJ1-1,CASSQSGGTEAFF
TRBV6-1,TRBJ1-3,CASSEFVAANSGNTIYF
TRBV6-5,TRBJ1-1,CASSYPGMNTEAFF
TRBV9,TRBJ2-1,CASSGTGTMHEQFF
TRBV5-4,TRBJ2-2,CASSLLGGNTGELFF
TRBV19,TRBJ1-3,CASSTRFSSGNTIYF
TRBV7-3,TRBJ2-3,CASSLRGEWGTDTQYF
TRBV12-3/TRBV12-4,TRBJ1-2,CASSLEPPGGYTF
TRBV5-5,TRBJ2-7,CASSLEGRDEQYF
TRBV7-9,TRBJ1-2,CASSPPRGWYGYTF
TRBV19,TRBJ2-5,CASTSTVGGETQYF